One sample yielded the 18 T cell receptor beta chains listed below, sequenced in a study of memory CD4+ T cells and cytomegalovirus serostatus. Here immunoSEQ multiplex PCR was the method, and the copy in TCRdb shows in-frame clones only, minus some. The table lists about 57,000 clones, less than 85% of them singletons. Single viable CD3+CD4+CD8-CD45RO+ cells were sorted as the memory CD4+ T cells. Sequences were obtained from memory CD4+ T cells from blood. The receptors originated from an adult in good health and CMV-seronegative.

This clone was seen only a few times. This CDR3 reads CASSQDSGQSSFF. For the CDR3, the DNA is TGTGCCAGCAGCCAAGATTCGGGACAGAGCTCTTTCTTT. The rearrangement uses TRBV4-2 and TRBJ1-1; 7 nucleotides agree with TRBD1. V dropped 0 bases and J dropped 12; count of bases not matched to a gene: 7. The CDR3 runs to 13 residues. Germline lookup yields CDR1 LGHNA and CDR2 YNFKEQ.

The rearrangement uses TRBV29-1 and TRBJ2-7; perhaps TRBD1 as D (6 bases). The CDR3 is 13 residues long. Germline CDR1 SQVTM, CDR2 ANQGSEA. The V end lost 7 bases, the J end lost 0 bases, and 13 bases lay between the germline ends. The CDR3 region is CSGHTGSSYEQYF. CDR3 DNA: TGCAGCGGACATACAGGGTCCTCCTACGAGCAGTACTTC.

The CDR3 reads CASSPDYLRGEQYF. CDR3 DNA: TGTGCCAGCAGTCCAGATTACCTACGGGGCGAGCAGTACTTC. The gene calls are TRBV27 and TRBJ2-7; possibly TRBD2 for D (5 bases). Germline CDR1 and CDR2: MNHEY and SMNVEV (reference sequence). This CDR3 has 14 amino acids. V was trimmed by 5 bases and J by 6 bases, leaving 17 bases between them.

The chain has TRBV2 and TRBJ2-3; TRBD2 agrees at 13 bases. V trimming: 5 bases; J trimming: 0 bases; junction bases outside the gene matches: 5. The CDR3 is made up of 17 amino acids. Germline V CDR1 and CDR2: SNHLY, FYNNEI. CDR3: CASSRTSGGTSTDTQYF. CDR3 DNA: TGTGCCAGCAGTCGGACTAGCGGGGGTACTAGCACAGATACGCAGTATTTT.

This clone has more than one count but fewer than ten. This chain uses TRBV7-9 with TRBJ1-1, with D possibly TRBD1 on 5 matching bases. V was trimmed by 2 bases and J by 8 bases, leaving 12 bases between them. CDR1 SEHNR and CDR2 FQNEAQ come from the germline V gene (reference sequence). The CDR3 runs 13 residues. The CDR3 reads CASSLSLGGEAFF. As DNA, the CDR3 is TGTGCCAGCAGCTTAAGTTTGGGGGGGGAAGCTTTCTTT.

This clone was detected a few times. J is TRBJ2-1 and V is TRBV2; 10 nucleotides agree with TRBD2. J lost 9 bases, V lost 3 bases, and 5 bases had no gene match. The germline V gene encodes CDR1 SNHLY and CDR2 FYNNEI. This CDR3 has 14 residues. The CDR3 here is CASSETSGPTEQFF. The CDR3 nucleotides read TGTGCCAGCAGTGAGACTAGCGGGCCGACTGAGCAGTTCTTC.

V usage is TRBV9 and J usage is TRBJ1-4; 8 bases map to TRBD1. Trimming at V came to 0 bases and at J to 13 bases, leaving 11 bases not matched to a gene. Germline CDR1 is SGDLS and CDR2 is YYNGEE. This CDR3 is built from 15 residues. The CDR3 sequence is CASSVGGQQTGGLFF. The CDR3 DNA follows: TGTGCCAGCAGCGTAGGGGGACAGCAAACAGGGGGACTGTTTTTT.

As to this clone: This CDR3 is also generated by other DNA sequences in the sample. This rearrangement joins TRBV5-6 to TRBJ1-1; D remains unclear. Germline lookup yields CDR1 SGHDT and CDR2 YYEEEE. V lost 1 base, J lost 1 base, and 5 bases lay in between. CDR3 size: 13 residues. In nucleotides, the CDR3 is TGTGCCAGCAGCTTGCCGGAGAACACTGAAGCTTTCTTT. Protein product: CASSLPENTEAFF.

This chain uses TRBV10-3 with TRBJ2-7; either TRBD1 or TRBD2 may fit D (5 bases each). Germline lookup yields CDR1 ENHRY and CDR2 SYGVKD. This CDR3 comprises 12 residues. V lost 0 bases to trimming and J lost 9 bases, with 9 bases between them. The CDR3 reads CAISESRGAQYF. DNA for the CDR3: TGTGCCATCAGTGAGTCTCGGGGCGCGCAGTACTTC.

This clone appeared a single time. V usage is TRBV11-2 and J usage is TRBJ2-2; unclear D gene. The CDR3 runs 16 residues. Germline-derived CDR1 and CDR2 are SGHAT and FQNNGV. V was cut by 2 bases and J by 0 bases, with 10 bases left in between. The CDR3 DNA reads TGTGCCAGCAGCTTAATCCCGATAGCGAACACCGGGGAGCTGTTTTTT. Translating gives CASSLIPIANTGELFF.

The chain has TRBV5-6 and TRBJ2-1; no definite D call. The CDR3 loop spans 14 amino acids. In germline, CDR1 is SGHDT, CDR2 YYEEEE. Trimming took 1 base from V and 9 from J, leaving 14 bases between them. The CDR3 protein is CASSLRMAGGEQFF. For the CDR3, the DNA is TGTGCCAGCAGCTTGAGGATGGCCGGTGGTGAGCAGTTCTTC.

This clone was counted a single time. The rearrangement links TRBV5-1 to TRBJ2-7, with D unresolved. Germline lookup yields CDR1 SGHRS and CDR2 YFSETQ. This CDR3 has 14 amino acids. V was trimmed by 0 bases and J by 1 base, leaving 8 bases between them. CDR3 in amino acids: CASSLEAASYEQYF. The DNA for the CDR3 is TGCGCCAGCAGCTTGGAGGCAGCATCCTACGAGCAGTACTTC.

The rearrangement uses TRBV28 and TRBJ2-5; TRBD2 matches at 11 bases. CDR3 length equals 14 residues. Germline V gene sequence: CDR1 MDHEN, CDR2 SYDVKM. The ends lost 6 bases at V and 4 bases at J; junction bases unmatched: 4. The CDR3 DNA is TGTGCCAGCAGCCCTGGACTAGCGGGAGAGACCCAGTACTTC. Translated: CASSPGLAGETQYF. The full variable domain, rest sourced from reference TRBV28 and TRBJ2-5, is DVKVTQSSRYLVKRTGEKVFLECVQDMDHENMFWYRQDPGLGLRLIYFSYDVKMKEKGDIPEGYSVSREKKERFSLILESASTNQTSMYLCASSPGLAGETQYFGPGTRLLVL.

With regard to this clone: This sample also contains other DNA sequences that code for the same CDR3. This chain connects TRBV19 to TRBJ2-7; 8 nucleotides line up with TRBD1. CDR3 length: 15 residues. The germline CDR1 and CDR2 sequences are LNHDA and SQIVND (reference sequence). Trimming took 9 bases from V and 2 from J; bases not matched to a gene: 12. The CDR3 spells CASKPGQAPTYEQYF. The CDR3 DNA follows: TGTGCCAGCAAACCGGGACAGGCGCCAACCTACGAGCAGTACTTC.

V is TRBV4-1 and J is TRBJ1-2, with 8 bases fitting TRBD1. V gave up 4 bases and J gave up 3 bases; unmatched junction bases: 4. The germline CDR1 and CDR2 sequences are MGHRA and YSYEKL. CDR3 length equals 14 residues. CDR3 sequence: CASSPSQGDYGYTF. The DNA for the CDR3 is TGCGCCAGCAGCCCATCACAGGGGGACTATGGCTACACCTTC.

DNA for the CDR3: TGTGCCAGCAGTCCCCGGACTAGCGGGATTCGGGGGGATACGCAGTATTTT. Amino acids: CASSPRTSGIRGDTQYF. The chain couples TRBV27 to TRBJ2-3; 12 bases are shared with TRBD2. In germline, CDR1 is MNHEY, CDR2 SMNVEV (reference sequence). The CDR3 spans 17 residues. Germline trimming cut 5 bases from V and 6 bases from J; bases unmatched to any gene: 12.

This chain connects TRBV7-8 to TRBJ2-6, with TRBD1 identical over 12 bases. The CDR3 runs to 18 residues. Per germline, CDR1 SGHVS and CDR2 FQNEAQ. The V and J ends lost 5 bases and 2 bases, in that order; junction bases with no gene match: 7. The DNA of the CDR3 is TGTGCCAGCAGCGCCCGGGACAGGGGGCTTACTGGGGCCAACGTCCTGACTTTC. Amino acids: CASSARDRGLTGANVLTF.

The chain couples TRBV9 to TRBJ2-3; D remains ambiguous. CDR1 is SGDLS and CDR2 is YYNGEE in the germline V gene. The CDR3 consists of 16 residues. Trimming stripped 6 bases from V and 2 bases from J, with 19 bases between. The CDR3 is CASTLGPQAHTDTQYF. The CDR3 DNA reads as TGTGCCAGCACCCTGGGCCCCCAAGCCCACACAGATACGCAGTATTTT.